Listed here are 3 T cell receptor beta chains from one sample, sequenced in a study of blood T cell repertoires in COVID-19. This table comes from immunoSEQ multiplex PCR, and its TCRdb copy is limited to in-frame clones, with some not included. The top ten hold 1% to 1.5% of the sample, which has some 380,000 clones, around 87% seen once. The sequenced sample consisted of PBMCs or T cells enriched from blood (not recorded which). These receptors were collected from a man younger than 45 who had recovered from COVID-19.

The rearrangement links TRBV3-1 (or the pseudogene TRBV3-2) to TRBJ2-5; tentatively, D is TRBD1 (6 bases). Germline V CDR1 and CDR2: LGHDT, YNNKEL (reference sequence). Trimming removed 0 bases at V and 2 bases at J, with 10 bases between. The CDR3 spans 15 residues. The CDR3 loop is CASSQDPGTQETQYF. CDR3 sequence (DNA): TGTGCCAGCAGCCAAGATCCCGGGACACAAGAGACCCAGTACTTC.

The chain combines TRBV5-5 with TRBJ1-4, with D perhaps matching TRBD1 (6 bases). Germline assignment: CDR1 SGHKS and CDR2 YYEKEE (reference sequence). There are 16 residues in the CDR3. Between the trimmed V and J ends, which lost 2 bases and 7 bases, there was a span of 18 bases. CDR3: CASSLEQGRRGEKLFF. The CDR3 nucleotides are TGTGCCAGCAGCTTAGAACAGGGACGCCGGGGTGAAAAACTGTTTTTT.

This chain links TRBV12-3 or TRBV12-4 with TRBJ1-4; D unclear. Trimming removed 3 bases at V and 6 bases at J, with 8 bases between. CDR3 length: 13 amino acids. The CDR3 coding sequence is TGTGCCAGCAGTTTGGCTGTCGATGAAAAACTGTTTTTT. The encoded protein is CASSLAVDEKLFF.